Described below is a single TCR beta chain sequence and its context. The trim removed 0 bases at V and 2 bases at J, leaving 3 bases unmatched. Germline V gives CDR1 SGDLS, CDR2 YYNGEE. This CDR3 is built from 16 residues. This table comes from immunoSEQ multiplex PCR, and its TCRdb copy is limited to in-frame clones, with some not included. The table has 55,000 to 80,000 clones, roughly 88% seen once; the top ten hold approximately 28%. These data belong to a study of blood T cell repertoires in COVID-19. Study as a whole: Sample material is recorded as cDNA or gDNA derived from T cells, B-cell-depleted T cells, or PBMCs.

The sequenced sample consisted of peripheral blood. The chain recombines TRBV9 with TRBJ1-3; TRBD1 agrees at 9 bases. This receptor was identified in a man aged 50 to 59 with acute or convalescent COVID-19. CDR3: CASSVEDRGPGNTIYF. CDR3 DNA: TGTGCCAGCAGCGTAGAGGACAGGGGACCTGGAAACACCATATATTTT.